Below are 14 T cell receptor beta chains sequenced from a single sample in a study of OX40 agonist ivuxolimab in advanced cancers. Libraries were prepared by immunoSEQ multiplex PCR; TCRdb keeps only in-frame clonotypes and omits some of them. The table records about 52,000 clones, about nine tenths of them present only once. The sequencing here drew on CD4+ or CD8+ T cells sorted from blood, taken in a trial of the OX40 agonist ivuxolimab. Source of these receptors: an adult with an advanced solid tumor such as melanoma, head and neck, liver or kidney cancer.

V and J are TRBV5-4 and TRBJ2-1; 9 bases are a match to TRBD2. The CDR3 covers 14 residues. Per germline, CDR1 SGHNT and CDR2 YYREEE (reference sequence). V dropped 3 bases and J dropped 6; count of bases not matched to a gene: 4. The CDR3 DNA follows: TGTGCCAGCAGCTCGAAGGGACTAGCCAATGAGCAGTTCTTC. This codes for CASSSKGLANEQFF.

The CDR3 DNA follows: TGTGCCAGCAGCTCGGTAGCAGCGGGGGCCCTAGAGATCACAGATACGCAGTATTTT. Translating gives CASSSVAAGALEITDTQYF. The chain recombines TRBV5-4 with TRBJ2-3, with TRBD2 matching 8 bases. CDR3 length: 19 residues. Germline lookup yields CDR1 SGHNT and CDR2 YYREEE (reference sequence). Germline trimming cut 3 bases from V and 2 bases from J; bases unmatched to any gene: 17.

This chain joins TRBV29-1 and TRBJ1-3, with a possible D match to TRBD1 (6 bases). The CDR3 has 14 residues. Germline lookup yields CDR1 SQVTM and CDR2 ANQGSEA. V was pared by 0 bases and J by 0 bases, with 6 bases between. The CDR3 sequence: CSVEEDSSGNTIYF. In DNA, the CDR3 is TGCAGCGTTGAAGAGGACAGCTCTGGAAACACCATATATTTT.

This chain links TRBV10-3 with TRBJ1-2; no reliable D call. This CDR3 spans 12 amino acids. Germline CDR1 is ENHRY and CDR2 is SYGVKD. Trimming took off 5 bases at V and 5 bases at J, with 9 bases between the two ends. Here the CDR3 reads CAISLDTYGYTF. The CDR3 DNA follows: TGTGCCATCAGTCTTGATACTTATGGCTACACCTTC.

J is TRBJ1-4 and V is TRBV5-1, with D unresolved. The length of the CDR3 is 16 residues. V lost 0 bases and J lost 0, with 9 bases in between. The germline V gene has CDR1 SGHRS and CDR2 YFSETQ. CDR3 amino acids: CASSLEGGATNEKLFF. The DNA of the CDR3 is TGCGCCAGCAGCTTGGAGGGCGGTGCAACTAATGAAAAACTGTTTTTT.

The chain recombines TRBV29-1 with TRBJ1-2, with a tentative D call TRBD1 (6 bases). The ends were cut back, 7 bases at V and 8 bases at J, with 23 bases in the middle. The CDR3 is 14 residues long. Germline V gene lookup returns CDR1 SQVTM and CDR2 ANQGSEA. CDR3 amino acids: CSGALRVGADGYTF. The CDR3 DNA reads TGCAGCGGCGCCCTTCGGGTGGGGGCAGACGGCTACACCTTC.

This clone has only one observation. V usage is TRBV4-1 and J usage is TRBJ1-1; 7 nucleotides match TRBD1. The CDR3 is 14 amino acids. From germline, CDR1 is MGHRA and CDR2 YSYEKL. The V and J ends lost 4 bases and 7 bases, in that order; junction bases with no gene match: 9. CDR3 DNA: TGCGCCAGCAGCCCTAGACAGGGATGGTTTGAAGCTTTCTTT. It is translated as CASSPRQGWFEAFF.

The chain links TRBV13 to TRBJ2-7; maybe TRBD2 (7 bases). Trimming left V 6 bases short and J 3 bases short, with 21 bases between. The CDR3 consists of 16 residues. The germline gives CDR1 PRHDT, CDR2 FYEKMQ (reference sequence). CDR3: CASSSLQGRGNYEQYF. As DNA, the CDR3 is TGTGCCAGCAGTTCCCTCCAGGGGCGGGGGAACTACGAGCAGTACTTC.

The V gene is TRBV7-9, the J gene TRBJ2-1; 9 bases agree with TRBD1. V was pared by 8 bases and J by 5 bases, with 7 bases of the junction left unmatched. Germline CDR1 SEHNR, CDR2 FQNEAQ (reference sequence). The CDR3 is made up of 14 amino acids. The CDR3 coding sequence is TGTGCCAGCGCCTTACAGGGGGCGGACAATGAGCAGTTCTTC. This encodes CASALQGADNEQFF. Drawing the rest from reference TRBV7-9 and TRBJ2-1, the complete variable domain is DTGVSQNPRHKITKRGQNVTFRCDPISEHNRLYWYRQTLGQGPEFLTYFQNEAQLEKSRLLSDRFSAERPKGSFSTLEIQRTEQGDSAMYLCASALQGADNEQFFGPGTRLTVL.

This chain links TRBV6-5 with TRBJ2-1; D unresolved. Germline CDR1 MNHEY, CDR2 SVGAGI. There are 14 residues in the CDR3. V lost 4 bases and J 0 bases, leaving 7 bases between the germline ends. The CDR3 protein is CASSFRSSYNEQFF. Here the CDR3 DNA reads TGTGCCAGCAGTTTTCGGAGCTCCTACAATGAGCAGTTCTTC.

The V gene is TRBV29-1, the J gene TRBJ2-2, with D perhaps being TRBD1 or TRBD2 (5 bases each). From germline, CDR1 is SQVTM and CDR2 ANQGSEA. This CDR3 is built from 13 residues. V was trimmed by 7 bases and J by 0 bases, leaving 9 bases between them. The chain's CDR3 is CSASGPNTGELFF. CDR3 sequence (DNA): TGCAGCGCCTCGGGGCCGAACACCGGGGAGCTGTTTTTT.

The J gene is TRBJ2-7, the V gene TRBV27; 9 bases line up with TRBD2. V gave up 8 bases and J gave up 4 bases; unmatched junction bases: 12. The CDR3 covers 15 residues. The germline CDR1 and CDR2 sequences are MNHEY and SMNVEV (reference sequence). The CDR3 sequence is CASGRLAEHSYEQYF. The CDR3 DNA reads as TGTGCCAGCGGACGACTAGCGGAACATAGTTACGAGCAGTACTTC.

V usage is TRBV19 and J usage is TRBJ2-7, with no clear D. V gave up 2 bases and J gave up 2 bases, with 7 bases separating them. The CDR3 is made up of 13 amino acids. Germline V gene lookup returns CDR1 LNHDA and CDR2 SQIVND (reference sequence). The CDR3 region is CASSITVAYEQYF. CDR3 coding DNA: TGTGCCAGTAGTATAACGGTGGCCTACGAGCAGTACTTC.

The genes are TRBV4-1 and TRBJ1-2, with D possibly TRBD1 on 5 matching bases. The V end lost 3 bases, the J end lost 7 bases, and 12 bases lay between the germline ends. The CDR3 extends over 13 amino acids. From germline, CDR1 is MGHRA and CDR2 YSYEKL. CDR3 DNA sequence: TGCGCCAGCAGCCACCAGGACGGGGGTGGCTACACCTTC. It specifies CASSHQDGGGYTF.